This T cell receptor beta chain was obtained from a study of vaccination effects on CD4 cells after COVID-19. Study findings and constraints: Convalescent patients numbered few in the study; early post-infection timepoints were missing entirely.

The data were produced by immunoSEQ multiplex PCR, yet TCRdb's version contains in-frame clones alone and is incomplete. The sample shows around 20,000 clones, 70% to 80% of them seen only once. V gave up 6 bases and J gave up 3 bases, with 11 bases separating them. CDR1 and CDR2 from the germline V gene are LNHDA and SQIVND (reference sequence). This CDR3 comprises 13 residues. On this clone: Its target is not known.

Antigen-specific CD4+ T cells expanded by the ViraFEST assay with viral peptide pools were then sequenced. Scientists isolated CD4+ T cells after a roughly 10-day culture period ended. They grew some 1.9 million PBMC in each well, adding around 10 IU/ml IL-2 and about 9.5 ug/ml peptides. The sequence derives from a human donor who received a COVID-19 vaccine. V usage is TRBV19 and J usage is TRBJ1-1; D is undetermined. The material was CD4+ T cells from PBMCs cultured with HCoV-229E spike peptides, obtained before COVID-19 vaccination. The CDR3: CASSSQVDTEAFF. CDR3 in DNA: TGTGCCAGTAGCTCTCAGGTTGACACTGAAGCTTTCTTT.